This entry features one T cell receptor beta chain sequence. Losses at the gene ends were 5 bases for V and 2 bases for J; bases not matched to a gene: 5. The germline V gene encodes CDR1 SQVTM and CDR2 ANQGSEA. There are 15 residues in the CDR3. The sample comes from a study of cytomegalovirus exposure and HLA in healthy donors. The PCR was carried out with 60 Vbeta primers and 13 Jbeta primers. Here immunoSEQ multiplex PCR was the method, and the copy in TCRdb shows in-frame clones only, minus some. This table has roughly 80,000 clones, about two thirds appearing once. Source material: PBMCs. The receptor was isolated from a woman between 45 and 65 years old in good health and CMV-seropositive. The chain recombines TRBV29-1 with TRBJ2-2; TRBD1 aligns across 10 bases. DNA of the CDR3: TGCAGCGTTACCCGGACAGGGGGAAACACCGGGGAGCTGTTTTTT. This translates into CSVTRTGGNTGELFF.